This T cell receptor beta chain was observed in a study of beta chain features in type 1 diabetes. Of the isolated RNA, all was reverse transcribed, and so the sequenced material was expressed TCRB transcripts. Sequencing was performed with immunoSEQ multiplex PCR; in TCRdb, only in-frame clones are kept and a portion is missing. Seen here are approximately 340,000 clones, approximately 16% observed once, and the top ten hold approximately 0.02%. V dropped 3 bases and J dropped 0 bases, with 11 bases sitting between them. Germline CDR1 and CDR2: MDHEN and SYDVKM. The CDR3 extends over 15 amino acids.

The sequence came from a woman younger than 35 in good health. The sequenced sample was naive CD4+ T cells from blood. This chain links TRBV28 with TRBJ1-2, with no clear D. This CDR3 is CASSFPRIANYGYTF. Here the CDR3 DNA reads TGTGCCAGCAGTTTTCCCAGGATAGCTAACTATGGCTACACCTTC.